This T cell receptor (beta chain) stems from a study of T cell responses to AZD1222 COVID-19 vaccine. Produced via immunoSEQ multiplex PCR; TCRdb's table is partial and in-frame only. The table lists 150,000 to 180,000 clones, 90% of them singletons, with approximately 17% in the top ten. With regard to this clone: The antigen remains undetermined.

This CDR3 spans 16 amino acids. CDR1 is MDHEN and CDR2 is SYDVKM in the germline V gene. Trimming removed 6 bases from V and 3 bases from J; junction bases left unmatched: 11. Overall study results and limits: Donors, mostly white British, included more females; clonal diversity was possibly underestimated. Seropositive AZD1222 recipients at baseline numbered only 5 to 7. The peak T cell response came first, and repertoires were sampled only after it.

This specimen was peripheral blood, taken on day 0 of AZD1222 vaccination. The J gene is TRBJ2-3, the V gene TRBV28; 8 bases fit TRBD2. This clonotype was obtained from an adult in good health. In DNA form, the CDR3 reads TGTGCCAGCAGCCCCGGGAGGGGCAGGGGAACAGATACGCAGTATTTT. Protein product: CASSPGRGRGTDTQYF.